These T cell receptor beta chains were read from a single sample in a study of monozygotic twins with inflammatory bowel disease. TCRdb re-called the 5' RACE reads and shows each CDR3 protein once, DNA omitted. This table holds about 380,000 distinct CDR3 sequences. Material: blood. The receptors shown here come from a human donor with ulcerative colitis or Crohn's disease, or a healthy co-twin of an affected twin (not recorded which). The CDR3 runs from the conserved cysteine through the conserved F or W.

CDR3 protein: CASSWGTGNTGELFF; V gene: TRBV5-1; J gene: TRBJ2-2
CDR3 protein: CASSHGPSYGYTF; V gene: TRBV14; J gene: TRBJ1-2
CDR3 protein: CSAGGQISTDTQYF; V gene: TRBV20-1; J gene: TRBJ2-3
CDR3 protein: CASTLPGQGANEQFF; V gene: TRBV12-3/TRBV12-4; J gene: TRBJ2-1
CDR3 protein: CASSPRTGEDDEQFF; V gene: TRBV18; J gene: TRBJ2-1
CDR3 protein: CASSSWTGGKDGYTF; V gene: TRBV12-3/TRBV12-4; J gene: TRBJ1-2
CDR3 protein: CASSYINRGSGNTIYF; V gene: TRBV6-5; J gene: TRBJ1-3
CDR3 protein: CASSSVRRDRALAGNTIYF; V gene: TRBV11-1; J gene: TRBJ1-3
CDR3 protein: CASSLNPAVELFF; V gene: TRBV5-1; J gene: TRBJ2-2
CDR3 protein: CASALSGGAGELFF; V gene: TRBV28; J gene: TRBJ2-2
CDR3 protein: CASSFRTRYGYTF; V gene: TRBV12-3/TRBV12-4; J gene: TRBJ1-2
CDR3 protein: CASSYSTGWNQPQHF; V gene: TRBV6-5; J gene: TRBJ1-5
CDR3 protein: CASSSGGWGNQPQHF; V gene: TRBV6-5; J gene: TRBJ1-5
CDR3 protein: CASSIGTGASVRGTEAFF; V gene: TRBV12-3/TRBV12-4; J gene: TRBJ1-1
CDR3 protein: CASSHQGTNYNEQFF; V gene: TRBV7-9; J gene: TRBJ2-1
CDR3 protein: CASSFPTGANTGELFF; V gene: TRBV7-9; J gene: TRBJ2-2
CDR3 protein: CASSGHLNTEAFF; V gene: TRBV19; J gene: TRBJ1-1
CDR3 protein: CASSFGVYSYNEQFF; V gene: TRBV5-6; J gene: TRBJ2-1
CDR3 protein: CASSLMPVPGLQNTGELFF; V gene: TRBV7-3; J gene: TRBJ2-2
CDR3 protein: CASSDGGSEQYF; V gene: TRBV7-9; J gene: TRBJ2-7
CDR3 protein: CASCMYRGSGTEAFF; V gene: TRBV19; J gene: TRBJ1-1
CDR3 protein: CASSQVGGDNEQFF; V gene: TRBV4-3; J gene: TRBJ2-1
CDR3 protein: CASSLTGAVGETQYF; V gene: TRBV5-1; J gene: TRBJ2-5
CDR3 protein: CASSLGRQGPYMNTEAFF; V gene: TRBV11-2; J gene: TRBJ1-1
CDR3 protein: CASRPGQGKIVHEQYF; V gene: TRBV6-1; J gene: TRBJ2-7
CDR3 protein: CASSQGAEYTGELFF; V gene: TRBV4-2; J gene: TRBJ2-2
CDR3 protein: CASSFPGTFSYEQYF; V gene: TRBV7-6; J gene: TRBJ2-7
CDR3 protein: CASSDTGTRENNEQFF; V gene: TRBV7-3; J gene: TRBJ2-1
CDR3 protein: CASGRLTSTDTQYF; V gene: TRBV12-5; J gene: TRBJ2-3
CDR3 protein: CSVEWRGAGNEQFF; V gene: TRBV29-1; J gene: TRBJ2-1
CDR3 protein: CATSDSGTVNYNEQFF; V gene: TRBV24-1; J gene: TRBJ2-1
CDR3 protein: CASSSQGRATNEKLFF; V gene: TRBV7-2; J gene: TRBJ1-4